The 6 T cell receptor beta chains given below trace back to one sample, sequenced in a study of CD8 T cells in ankylosing spondylitis. TCRdb reprocessed the 5' RACE reads via MiXCR and lists one record per CDR3 protein. This sample has approximately 240,000 distinct CDR3 sequences, with roughly a tenth found just once. The sample consisted of blood, either unsorted or a sorted T cell fraction (not recorded which). These receptors came from a male donor with ankylosing spondylitis or in good health (not recorded which).

The rearrangement links TRBV4-2 to TRBJ2-1, with D hard to call. Trimming removed 4 bases at V and 1 base at J, with 11 bases between. This CDR3 comprises 15 residues. Germline V gene lookup returns CDR1 LGHNA and CDR2 YNFKEQ. CDR3 coding DNA: TGTGCCAGCAGCCCTGACTTCGTTTCCTACAATGAGCAGTTCTTC. Encoded protein: CASSPDFVSYNEQFF.

This clonotype was seen a few times. The CDR3 reads CASSLESEPQHF. For the CDR3, the DNA is TGTGCCAGCAGCTTAGAAAGTGAGCCCCAGCATTTT. The chain combines TRBV7-9 with TRBJ1-5; no reliable D call. Germline V lookup: CDR1 SEHNR, CDR2 FQNEAQ (reference sequence). CDR3 length: 12 amino acids. The V end lost 1 base, the J end lost 8 bases, and 6 bases lay between the germline ends.

In its sample, this clonotype was seen a few times. V and J are TRBV4-1 and TRBJ2-4; D is ambiguous. The CDR3 extends over 12 amino acids. Germline V gene lookup returns CDR1 MGHRA and CDR2 YSYEKL. The germline V and J ends were trimmed by 0 bases and 9 bases, with 6 bases remaining between them. This chain's CDR3 is CASSQDQVIQYF. The CDR3 DNA reads TGCGCCAGCAGCCAAGATCAGGTCATTCAGTACTTC.

This chain joins TRBV9 and TRBJ2-3; TRBD2 is a possible D gene (5 bases). V was clipped by 0 bases and J by 1 base, with 9 bases between them. Germline lookup yields CDR1 SGDLS and CDR2 YYNGEE. This CDR3 is built from 15 residues. The CDR3 DNA sequence: TGTGCCAGCAGCGTAGGTGGTAGCGGCACAGATACGCAGTATTTT. Translation gives CASSVGGSGTDTQYF.

This clonotype was counted at least ten times. The rearrangement uses TRBV19 and TRBJ2-7, with a weak D call TRBD2 (6 bases). The CDR3 has 13 residues. The germline CDR1 and CDR2 sequences are LNHDA and SQIVND (reference sequence). Trimming removed 7 bases from V and 13 bases from J, with 23 bases in between. The CDR3 reads CASTTTGTPGIYF. The CDR3 DNA reads as TGTGCCAGTACCACAACTGGGACTCCAGGGATTTACTTC.

This clonotype came up many times. CDR3 sequence: CSATEETQYF. The CDR3 DNA reads TGCAGTGCTACCGAAGAGACCCAGTACTTC. This chain joins TRBV20-1 and TRBJ2-5; D unclear. This CDR3 is built from 10 residues. Trimming stripped 4 bases from V and 3 bases from J, with 3 bases between. Per the germline V gene, CDR1 is DFQATT and CDR2 is SNEGSKA (reference sequence).